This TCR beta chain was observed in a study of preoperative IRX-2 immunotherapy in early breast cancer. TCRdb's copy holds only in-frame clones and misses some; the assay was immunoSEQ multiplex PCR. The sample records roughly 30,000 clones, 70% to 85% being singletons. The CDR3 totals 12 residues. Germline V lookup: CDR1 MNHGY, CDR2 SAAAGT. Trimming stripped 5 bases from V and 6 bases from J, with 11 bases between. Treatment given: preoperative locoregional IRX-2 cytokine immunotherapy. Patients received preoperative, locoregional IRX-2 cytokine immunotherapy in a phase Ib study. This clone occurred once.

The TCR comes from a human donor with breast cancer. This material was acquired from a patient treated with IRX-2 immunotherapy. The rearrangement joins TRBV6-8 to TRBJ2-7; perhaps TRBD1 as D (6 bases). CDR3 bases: TGTGCCAGCAGTCCCGACAGGAGCGAGCAGTACTTC. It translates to CASSPDRSEQYF.